Below, 5 T cell receptor delta chains from the same sample are listed, as sequenced in a study of Vδ1+ human thymocytes. Overall study findings and caveats: Thymic TRG and TRD repertoires appeared highly polyclonal, with Gaussian CDR3 length distributions.

The template was reverse-transcribed extracted RNA. CDR3 amplicons came from multiplex PCR with pooled V-gene forward and constant-region reverse primers. TCRdb applied CATT to the multiplex PCR reads for clone calling. The sample records some 54,000 delta-chain clones, around 15% being singletons. Antigens of these TCRs are unknown. The sequenced material came from Vdelta1+ gamma-delta thymocytes from the thymus. As for subset: FACS-sorted CD3+ TCRalphabeta- TCRVdelta1+ TCRVdelta2- thymocytes. The receptors shown here come from a boy under two years old who had congenital heart surgery.

The chain recombines TRDV1 with TRDJ1; 11 bases are a match to TRDD3. Germline trimming cut 9 bases from V and 0 bases from J; bases unmatched to any gene: 21. The CDR3 has 20 amino acids. The germline gives CDR1 TSWWSYY, CDR2 QGS. The CDR3 protein is CALHYSFGGYAKLYTDKLIF. Written as DNA, the CDR3 is TGTGCTCTCCACTACTCTTTTGGGGGATACGCGAAACTGTACACCGATAAACTCATCTTT.

The J gene is TRDJ1, the V gene TRDV2; 7 nucleotides align to TRDD3. Germline lookup yields CDR1 GEAIGNYY and CDR2 EKD. The CDR3 has 20 residues. After removal of 0 bases from V and 0 bases from J, the junction contained 18 bases not matched to a gene. The CDR3, as DNA: TGTGCCTGTGACACCGGAGGTCTCTACTGGGGAAAATTTAACACCGATAAACTCATCTTT. It encodes CACDTGGLYWGKFNTDKLIF.

This clone appeared a few times. The V gene is TRDV1, the J gene TRDJ1; 7 nucleotides line up with TRDD3. This CDR3 contains 18 residues. The germline V gene has CDR1 TSWWSYY and CDR2 QGS. V shed 3 bases, J shed 0 bases, and the junction held 13 bases outside the gene matches. Here the CDR3 DNA reads TGTGCTCTTGGGGACCATACGACCGGGGGATGCTACACCGATAAACTCATCTTT. Translating gives CALGDHTTGGCYTDKLIF.

The chain uses TRDV1 and TRDJ1; 11 bases are shared with TRDD3. Per germline, CDR1 TSWWSYY and CDR2 QGS. V lost 0 bases and J lost 3; bases outside the gene matches: 18. The CDR3 runs 21 residues. CDR3 DNA sequence: TGTGCTCTTGGGGAACTCCTACGGCCTGGGGGATACTATGGGGGAGCCGATAAACTCATCTTT. The encoded protein is CALGELLRPGGYYGGADKLIF.

This clone was detected only a few times. A junction boundary mismatches the germline segment, possibly from a read error. The same CDR3 is also encoded by other DNA sequences in this sample. The chain employs TRDV2 and TRDJ1, with TRDD2 as a possible D gene (5 bases). The CDR3 extends over 10 amino acids. Germline V gene sequence: CDR1 GEAIGNYY, CDR2 EKD. Here the CDR3 reads CAPYPDKLIF. CDR3 in DNA: TGTGCCCCCTACCCCGATAAACTTATCTTT.